Listed here are 28 T cell receptor beta chains from one sample, sequenced in a study of long-term antiretroviral therapy in people with HIV. immunoSEQ v3.0 was run at survey level. Libraries were prepared by immunoSEQ multiplex PCR; TCRdb keeps only in-frame clonotypes and omits some of them. The data hold 30,000 to 35,000 clones, with around 97% observed a single time. The sample in question was unsorted PBMCs, obtained 6.9 years after starting antiretroviral therapy. These receptors came from a man aged 30-40 years with HIV.

V gene TRBV18 combines with J gene TRBJ1-3; D is undetermined. The CDR3 covers 18 residues. V gave up 4 bases and J gave up 0 bases, with 19 bases separating them. The V gene's germline CDR1 is KGHSH and CDR2 LQKENI. The CDR3 spells CASSLIPWDGNSGNTIYF. CDR3 DNA sequence: TGTGCCAGCTCACTCATTCCCTGGGATGGTAACTCTGGAAACACCATATATTTT.

V usage is TRBV2 and J usage is TRBJ2-3, with D unclear. The germline V gene encodes CDR1 SNHLY and CDR2 FYNNEI. This CDR3 comprises 11 residues. Trimming left V 8 bases short and J 3 bases short, with 6 bases between. The CDR3 region is CASPGTDTQYF. CDR3 nucleotide sequence: TGTGCCAGCCCCGGTACAGATACGCAGTATTTT.

The V call is TRBV28, the J call TRBJ2-1; 10 nucleotides align to TRBD2. The CDR3 covers 18 residues. V lost 1 base and J lost 10; bases outside the gene matches: 16. The V gene's germline CDR1 is MDHEN and CDR2 SYDVKM. The CDR3 spells CASSLFQGMSGRAKEQFF. In nucleotides, the CDR3 is TGTGCCAGCAGTTTATTCCAAGGGATGAGCGGGAGGGCTAAAGAGCAGTTCTTC.

The V and J genes are TRBV9 and TRBJ2-3; 9 nucleotides agree with TRBD1. The ends lost 4 bases at V and 0 bases at J; junction bases unmatched: 3. The length of the CDR3 is 15 residues. Germline lookup yields CDR1 SGDLS and CDR2 YYNGEE. The CDR3 region is CASSTGQGSTDTQYF. CDR3 in DNA: TGTGCCAGCAGCACAGGACAGGGGAGCACAGATACGCAGTATTTT.

The J gene is TRBJ1-1, the V gene TRBV4-2; D uncertain. Germline values: CDR1 LGHNA, CDR2 YNFKEQ. CDR3 length: 15 amino acids. Trimming left V 0 bases short and J 0 bases short, with 8 bases between. CDR3 sequence reads: CASSQEDRLNTEAFF. The CDR3 nucleotides are TGTGCCAGCAGCCAAGAGGACCGCTTGAACACTGAAGCTTTCTTT.

The chain combines TRBV9 with TRBJ2-7; the D gene is possibly TRBD2 (6 bases). The V gene's germline CDR1 is SGDLS and CDR2 YYNGEE. Trimming stripped 0 bases from V and 0 bases from J, with 13 bases between. The CDR3 has 16 amino acids. This CDR3 reads CASSVGLAESSYEQYF. CDR3 sequence (DNA): TGTGCCAGCAGCGTAGGGTTAGCGGAAAGCTCCTACGAGCAGTACTTC.

The chain carries TRBV5-8 and TRBJ2-3; D remains ambiguous. Germline lookup yields CDR1 SGHTS and CDR2 YDEGEE. V was trimmed by 0 bases and J by 0 bases, leaving 14 bases between them. The CDR3 sequence is 17 residues long. The CDR3 spells CASSLGLGEQSTDTQYF. CDR3 bases: TGTGCCAGCAGCTTGGGGTTGGGCGAACAAAGCACAGATACGCAGTATTTT.

This chain links TRBV9 with TRBJ1-2; 8 nucleotides match TRBD1. The CDR3 consists of 15 residues. Germline V lookup: CDR1 SGDLS, CDR2 YYNGEE. With 4 bases clipped from V and 8 bases from J, the junction kept 13 bases outside the gene matches. CDR3 sequence reads: CASSSGQGILRGYTF. As DNA, the CDR3 is TGTGCCAGCAGCAGCGGACAGGGAATTTTGAGGGGCTACACCTTC.

This chain uses TRBV9 with TRBJ2-6; no reliable D call. Germline loops: CDR1 SGDLS, CDR2 YYNGEE. The V gene lost 7 bases and the J gene lost 2 bases, with 1 base spanning the gap. This CDR3 is built from 11 residues. The CDR3 nucleotides are TGTGCCAGCGCTGGGGCCAACGTCCTGACTTTC. It translates to CASAGANVLTF. The whole variable domain, filled in from reference TRBV9 and TRBJ2-6, reads DSGVTQTPKHLITATGQRVTLRCSPRSGDLSVYWYQQSLDQGLQFLIQYYNGEERAKGNILERFSAQQFPDLHSELNLSSLELGDSALYFCASAGANVLTFGAGSRLTVL.

This chain links TRBV7-2 with TRBJ1-1; 7 nucleotides match TRBD1. The germline CDR1 and CDR2 sequences are SGHTA and FQGNSA. With V trimmed by 5 bases and J by 1 base, 7 bases remained unmatched. This CDR3 is built from 15 residues. DNA for the CDR3: TGTGCCAGCAGCCAACTGGCAGGGGGGAACACTGAAGCTTTCTTT. Translation gives CASSQLAGGNTEAFF.

The chain uses TRBV7-9 and TRBJ1-4, with D unclear. Between the trimmed V and J ends, which lost 5 bases and 4 bases, there was a span of 5 bases. The CDR3 has 12 residues. The germline V gene encodes CDR1 SEHNR and CDR2 FQNEAQ (reference sequence). CDR3 sequence (DNA): TGTGCCAGCAGCCTTAATAATGAAAAACTGTTTTTT. Protein: CASSLNNEKLFF.

This clone was seen only once. The CDR3 DNA follows: TGTGCCAGCAGTCCATACAACACCGGGGAGCTGTTTTTT. This codes for CASSPYNTGELFF. The chain has TRBV27 and TRBJ2-2; D is unclear. Germline V gene sequence: CDR1 MNHEY, CDR2 SMNVEV (reference sequence). V was pared by 5 bases and J by 2 bases, with 6 bases between. The CDR3 has 13 residues.

The chain has TRBV6-6 and TRBJ1-3, with D tentatively TRBD1 (6 bases). The CDR3 has 15 residues. Trimming cost V 10 bases and J 1 base, with 17 bases left between them. Looked up from germline, CDR1 is MNHNY and CDR2 is SVGAGI (reference sequence). CDR3 in amino acids: CATQTGLGSGNTIYF. CDR3 sequence (DNA): TGTGCCACCCAGACAGGACTAGGGTCTGGAAACACCATATATTTT.

This clone was counted once. This chain's CDR3 is CASSPGGSYEQYF. Written as DNA, the CDR3 is TGTGCCAGCAGCCCAGGAGGCTCCTACGAGCAGTACTTC. J is TRBJ2-7 and V is TRBV7-9; tentatively, D is TRBD2 (5 bases). V lost 5 bases and J 0 bases, leaving 8 bases between the germline ends. The germline V gene has CDR1 SEHNR and CDR2 FQNEAQ (reference sequence). The CDR3 runs 13 residues.

The chain employs TRBV6-5 and TRBJ1-2; TRBD1 is a possible D gene (5 bases). In germline, CDR1 is MNHEY, CDR2 SVGAGI. Trimming left V 8 bases short and J 2 bases short, with 12 bases between. The CDR3 spans 13 residues. CDR3 bases: TGTGCCAGCGCAGGGCGAACGAACTATGGCTACACCTTC. This codes for CASAGRTNYGYTF.

This clone was seen a single time. The V call is TRBV7-2, the J call TRBJ2-2; D uncertain. V was cut by 5 bases and J by 5 bases, with 6 bases left in between. The CDR3 runs 12 residues. Germline CDR1 SGHTA, CDR2 FQGNSA. This chain's CDR3 is CASSIQTGELFF. The CDR3 DNA is TGTGCCAGCAGCATCCAAACCGGGGAGCTGTTTTTT. Using reference TRBV7-2 and TRBJ2-2 for the parts outside the CDR3, the full variable domain is GAGVSQSPSNKVTEKGKDVELRCDPISGHTALYWYRQSLGQGLEFLIYFQGNSAPDKSGLPSDRFSAERTGGSVSTLTIQRTQQEDSAVYLCASSIQTGELFFGEGSRLTVL.

The chain has TRBV6-5 and TRBJ1-2; 8 positions match TRBD1. The CDR3 spans 15 residues. The J segment lost 7 bases and the V segment lost 3 bases, leaving 10 bases of the junction unmatched. Germline V gene data show CDR1 as MNHEY and CDR2 as SVGAGI. CDR3 coding DNA: TGTGCCAGCAGTTATCAGCGCTCAGGGGGCCGTGGCTACACCTTC. Its protein product is CASSYQRSGGRGYTF.

The rearrangement links TRBV7-2 to TRBJ1-1; D gene unclear. Germline CDR1 SGHTA, CDR2 FQGNSA. CDR3 size: 14 residues. V lost 5 bases and J lost 0, with 10 bases in between. CDR3: CASSPGLVNTEAFF. In nucleotides, the CDR3 is TGTGCCAGCAGCCCCGGACTGGTGAACACTGAAGCTTTCTTT.

The CDR3 bases are TGTGCCACGCTCGGGAGGATCCGGGGGACCCAGTTCTTC. Translating gives CATLGRIRGTQFF. The V call is TRBV6-5, the J call TRBJ2-1; 7 bases match TRBD2. Per germline, CDR1 MNHEY and CDR2 SVGAGI. V trimming: 10 bases; J trimming: 13 bases; junction bases outside the gene matches: 16. This CDR3 spans 13 amino acids.

The V call is TRBV9, the J call TRBJ1-5, with 7 bases that match TRBD1. CDR1 and CDR2 from the germline V gene are SGDLS and YYNGEE. This CDR3 is 15 amino acids long. V dropped 4 bases and J dropped 4; count of bases not matched to a gene: 8. Here the CDR3 reads CASSPGTVRNQPQHF. CDR3 nucleotides: TGTGCCAGCAGCCCCGGGACAGTGAGGAATCAGCCCCAGCATTTT.

This clone appeared a few times. The rearrangement uses TRBV4-3 and TRBJ1-2, with D possibly TRBD1 on 6 matching bases. Trimming took 0 bases from V and 5 from J, leaving 10 bases between them. The CDR3 totals 14 residues. Per germline, CDR1 LGHNA and CDR2 YSLEER. The CDR3 coding sequence is TGCGCCAGCAGCCAAGACAGGGGCCCGTATGGCTACACCTTC. Its translation: CASSQDRGPYGYTF.

This clone was observed a single time. The CDR3 protein is CASSLGGPYNEQFF. CDR3 DNA: TGTGCCAGCAGCTTAGGGGGACCCTACAATGAGCAGTTCTTC. The chain has TRBV7-9 and TRBJ2-1; TRBD1 or TRBD2 may be the D gene (5 bases each). CDR3 length equals 14 residues. CDR1 SEHNR and CDR2 FQNEAQ come from the germline V gene (reference sequence). Trimming shortened V by 1 base and J by 2 bases, and 6 bases separated the two germline ends.

This chain links TRBV27 with TRBJ1-1, with no clear D. The V gene lost 3 bases and the J gene lost 0 bases, with 14 bases spanning the gap. In germline, CDR1 is MNHEY, CDR2 SMNVEV (reference sequence). The CDR3 is made up of 16 amino acids. The CDR3 reads CASSFGGISMNTEAFF. As DNA, the CDR3 is TGTGCCAGCAGTTTCGGAGGGATTTCCATGAACACTGAAGCTTTCTTT.

This clone was seen once. The rearrangement uses TRBV6-5 and TRBJ1-3; D remains ambiguous. Trimming took 0 bases from V and 2 from J, leaving 8 bases between them. This CDR3 has 15 residues. From germline, CDR1 is MNHEY and CDR2 SVGAGI. The CDR3 loop reads CASSYSMWPGNTIYF. The CDR3 nucleotides read TGTGCCAGCAGTTACTCGATGTGGCCTGGAAACACCATATATTTT.

This sequence joins TRBV6-1 and TRBJ2-5; D tentatively fits TRBD1 or TRBD2 (5 bases each). The CDR3 is made up of 14 amino acids. The ends were cut back, 3 bases at V and 1 base at J, with 9 bases in the middle. Germline loops: CDR1 MNHNS, CDR2 SASEGT. CDR3 loop: CASSEGPVQETQYF. CDR3 nucleotide sequence: TGTGCCAGCAGTGAGGGACCCGTCCAAGAGACCCAGTACTTC.

CDR3 loop: CASSQRTSGEEVETQYF. The CDR3 DNA reads as TGTGCCAGCAGCCAGAGGACTAGCGGGGAGGAGGTAGAGACCCAGTACTTC. The J gene is TRBJ2-5, the V gene TRBV4-2; 12 bases align to TRBD2. Germline V gene data show CDR1 as LGHNA and CDR2 as YNFKEQ. The CDR3 runs to 17 residues. Trimming removed 3 bases from V and 4 bases from J; junction bases left unmatched: 9.

The chain has TRBV19 and TRBJ1-1; 7 positions agree with TRBD1. This CDR3 is built from 14 residues. V shed 3 bases, J shed 11 bases, and the junction held 12 bases outside the gene matches. Germline CDR1 and CDR2: LNHDA and SQIVND (reference sequence). Here the CDR3 reads CASSITGTGTVAFF. DNA for the CDR3: TGTGCCAGTAGTATTACCGGTACCGGGACAGTTGCTTTCTTT.

The chain is built from TRBV6-4 and TRBJ1-1; the D gene is possibly TRBD1 (5 bases). The CDR3 covers 11 residues. Trimming pared 2 bases from V and 10 bases from J, leaving 8 bases between. Germline V lookup: CDR1 MRHNA, CDR2 SNTAGT. The CDR3 loop is CASSDGGSAFF. CDR3 DNA sequence: TGTGCCAGCAGTGACGGGGGATCAGCTTTCTTT.